This TCR beta chain was recorded in a study of CD8+CD57+ T cells in acquired aplastic anemia. The wider study: Healthy donor CD4+ cell samples had a mean of approximately 11 million reads.

This CDR3 spans 16 amino acids. Losses at the gene ends were 4 bases for V and 4 bases for J; bases not matched to a gene: 7. Germline CDR1 SGHTS, CDR2 YDEGEE. Genomic DNA provided the template from which TCR beta VDJ and CDR3 profiles were obtained. From the reads, TCRdb called clonotypes with MiXCR, one entry per CDR3 protein. The data show approximately 380,000 distinct CDR3 sequences, 65% to 75% seen once. In its sample, this clonotype was seen many times. The chain combines TRBV5-8 with TRBJ1-4; TRBD1 aligns across 10 bases. Input material: sorted CD4+, CD8+, or CD8+CD57+ T cells (not recorded which) from PBMCs. The TCR sequence derives from a human donor in good health, serving as a control. The CDR3 region has the DNA TGTGCCAGCAGCGTTGGGACAGGGGAGAGTAATGAAAAACTGTTTTTT. Amino acid sequence: CASSVGTGESNEKLFF. Complete variable domain (other parts from reference TRBV5-8 and TRBJ1-4): EAGVTQSPTHLIKTRGQQATLRCSPISGHTSVYWYQQALGLGLQFLLWYDEGEERNRGNFPPRFSGRQFPNYSSELNVNALELEDSALYLCASSVGTGESNEKLFFGSGTQLSVL.